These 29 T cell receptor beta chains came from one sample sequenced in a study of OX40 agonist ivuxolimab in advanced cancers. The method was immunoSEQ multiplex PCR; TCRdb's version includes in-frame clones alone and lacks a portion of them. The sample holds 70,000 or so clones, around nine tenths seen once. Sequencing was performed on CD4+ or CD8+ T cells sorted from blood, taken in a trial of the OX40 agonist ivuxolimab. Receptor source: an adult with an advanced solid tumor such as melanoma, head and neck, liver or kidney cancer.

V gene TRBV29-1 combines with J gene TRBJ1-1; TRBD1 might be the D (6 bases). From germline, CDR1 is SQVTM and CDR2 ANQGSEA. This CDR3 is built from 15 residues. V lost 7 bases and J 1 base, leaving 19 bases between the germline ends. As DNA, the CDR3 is TGCAGCGCCCGCGGTGGGGGGGCAGGGAACACTGAAGCTTTCTTT. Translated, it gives CSARGGGAGNTEAFF. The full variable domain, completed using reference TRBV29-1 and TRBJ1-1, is SAVISQKPSRDICQRGTSLTIQCQVDSQVTMMFWYRQQPGQSLTLIATANQGSEATYESGFVIDKFPISRPNLTFSTLTVSNMSPEDSSIYLCSARGGGAGNTEAFFGQGTRLTVV.

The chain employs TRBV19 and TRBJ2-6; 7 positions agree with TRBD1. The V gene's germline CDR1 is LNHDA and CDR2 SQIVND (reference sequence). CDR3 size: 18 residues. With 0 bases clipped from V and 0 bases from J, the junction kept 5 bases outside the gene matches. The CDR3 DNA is TGTGCCAGTAGTATAGATCTGGCAGGGGGCTCTGGGGCCAACGTCCTGACTTTC. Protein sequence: CASSIDLAGGSGANVLTF.

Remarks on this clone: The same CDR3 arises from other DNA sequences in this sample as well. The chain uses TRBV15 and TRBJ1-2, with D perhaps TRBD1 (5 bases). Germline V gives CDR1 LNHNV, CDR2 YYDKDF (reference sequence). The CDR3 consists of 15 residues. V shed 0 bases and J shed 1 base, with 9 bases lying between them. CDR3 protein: CATSRDLGGNYGYTF. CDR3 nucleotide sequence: TGTGCCACCAGCAGAGATCTTGGGGGTAACTATGGCTACACCTTC.

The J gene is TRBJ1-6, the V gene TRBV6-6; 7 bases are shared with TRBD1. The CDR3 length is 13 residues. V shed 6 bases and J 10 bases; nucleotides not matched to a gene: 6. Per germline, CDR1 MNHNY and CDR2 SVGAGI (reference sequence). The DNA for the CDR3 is TGTGCCAGCAGCCGACAGGGCAACTCACCCCTCCACTTT. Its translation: CASSRQGNSPLHF.

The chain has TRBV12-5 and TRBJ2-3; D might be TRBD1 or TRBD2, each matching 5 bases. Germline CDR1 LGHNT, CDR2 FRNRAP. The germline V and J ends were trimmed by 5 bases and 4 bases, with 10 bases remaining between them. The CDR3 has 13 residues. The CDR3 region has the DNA TGTGCTAGTGGTGCCCTGGGGGCAGATACGCAGTATTTT. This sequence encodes CASGALGADTQYF.

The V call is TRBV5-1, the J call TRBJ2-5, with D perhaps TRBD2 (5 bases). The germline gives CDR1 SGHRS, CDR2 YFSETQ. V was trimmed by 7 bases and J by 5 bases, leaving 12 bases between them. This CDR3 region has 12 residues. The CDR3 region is CASRGSGETQYF. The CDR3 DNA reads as TGCGCCAGCCGAGGGTCGGGGGAGACCCAGTACTTC.

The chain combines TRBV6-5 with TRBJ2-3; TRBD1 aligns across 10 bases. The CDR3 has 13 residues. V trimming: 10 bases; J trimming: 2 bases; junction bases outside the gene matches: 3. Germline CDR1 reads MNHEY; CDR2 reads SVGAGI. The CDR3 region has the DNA TGTGCCACAGGGACAGGGGTCACAGATACGCAGTATTTT. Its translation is CATGTGVTDTQYF.

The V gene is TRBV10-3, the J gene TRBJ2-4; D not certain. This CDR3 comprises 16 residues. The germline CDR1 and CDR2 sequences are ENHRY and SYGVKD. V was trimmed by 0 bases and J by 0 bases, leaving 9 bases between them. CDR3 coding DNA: TGTGCCATCAGTGAGTCAGCCTCGAGAGCCAAAAACATTCAGTACTTC. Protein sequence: CAISESASRAKNIQYF.

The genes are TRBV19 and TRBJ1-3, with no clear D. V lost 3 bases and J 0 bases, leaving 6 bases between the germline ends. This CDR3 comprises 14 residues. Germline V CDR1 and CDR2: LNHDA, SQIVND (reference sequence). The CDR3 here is CASSMTRSGNTIYF. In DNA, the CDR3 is TGTGCCAGTAGTATGACCCGCTCTGGAAACACCATATATTTT. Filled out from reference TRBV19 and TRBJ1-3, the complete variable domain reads DGGITQSPKYLFRKEGQNVTLSCEQNLNHDAMYWYRQDPGQGLRLIYYSQIVNDFQKGDIAEGYSVSREKKESFPLTVTSAQKNPTAFYLCASSMTRSGNTIYFGEGSWLTVV.

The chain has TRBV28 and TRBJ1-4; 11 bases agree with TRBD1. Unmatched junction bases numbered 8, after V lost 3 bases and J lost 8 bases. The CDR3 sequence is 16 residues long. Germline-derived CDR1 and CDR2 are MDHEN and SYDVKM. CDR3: CASSLLGDRGREKLFF. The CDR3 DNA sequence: TGTGCCAGCAGTTTGCTTGGGGACAGGGGGAGAGAAAAACTGTTTTTT.

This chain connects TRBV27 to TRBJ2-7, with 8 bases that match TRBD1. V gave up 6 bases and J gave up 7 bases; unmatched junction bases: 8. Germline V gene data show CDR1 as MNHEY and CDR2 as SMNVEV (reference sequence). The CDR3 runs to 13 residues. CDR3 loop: CASRLQGAGEQYF. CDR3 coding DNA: TGTGCCAGCAGGCTGCAGGGGGCTGGAGAGCAGTACTTC.

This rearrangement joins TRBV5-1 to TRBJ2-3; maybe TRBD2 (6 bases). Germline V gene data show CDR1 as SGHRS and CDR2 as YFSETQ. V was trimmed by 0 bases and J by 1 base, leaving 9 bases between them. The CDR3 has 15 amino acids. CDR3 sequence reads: CASSLAGTGTDTQYF. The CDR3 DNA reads TGCGCCAGCAGCTTGGCGGGGACTGGCACAGATACGCAGTATTTT.

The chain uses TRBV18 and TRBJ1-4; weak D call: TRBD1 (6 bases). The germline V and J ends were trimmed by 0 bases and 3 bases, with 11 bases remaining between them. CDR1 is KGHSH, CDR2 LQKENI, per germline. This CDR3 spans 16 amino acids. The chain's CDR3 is CASSPPQGRSNEKLFF. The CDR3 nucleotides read TGTGCCAGCTCACCACCTCAGGGGCGTTCTAATGAAAAACTGTTTTTT.

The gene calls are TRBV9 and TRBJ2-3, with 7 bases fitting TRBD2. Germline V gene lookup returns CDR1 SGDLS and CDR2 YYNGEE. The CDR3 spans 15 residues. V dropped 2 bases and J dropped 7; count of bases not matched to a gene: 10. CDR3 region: CASSVGLAVDHTQYF. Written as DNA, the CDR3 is TGTGCCAGCAGCGTTGGGCTAGCGGTCGATCATACGCAGTATTTT.

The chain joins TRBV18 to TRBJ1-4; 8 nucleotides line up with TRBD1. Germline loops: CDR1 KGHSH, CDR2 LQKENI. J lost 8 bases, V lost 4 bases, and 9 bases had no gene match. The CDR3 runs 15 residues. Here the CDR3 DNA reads TGTGCCAGCTCACTAAGGGCCCAGGGGGCGGAAAAACTGTTTTTT. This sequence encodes CASSLRAQGAEKLFF.

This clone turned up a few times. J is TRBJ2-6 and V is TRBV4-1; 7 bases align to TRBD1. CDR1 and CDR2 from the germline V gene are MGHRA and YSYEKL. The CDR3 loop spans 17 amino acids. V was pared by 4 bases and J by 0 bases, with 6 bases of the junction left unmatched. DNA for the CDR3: TGCGCCAGCAGCCTTGGGACAGCCAACTCTGGGGCCAACGTCCTGACTTTC. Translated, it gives CASSLGTANSGANVLTF.

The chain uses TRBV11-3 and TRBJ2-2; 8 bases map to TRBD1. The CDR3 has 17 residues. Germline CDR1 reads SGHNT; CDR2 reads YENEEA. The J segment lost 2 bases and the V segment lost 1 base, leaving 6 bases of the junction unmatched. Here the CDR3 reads CASSLGDRSDNTGELFF. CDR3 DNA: TGTGCCAGCAGCTTAGGGGACAGGAGCGATAACACCGGGGAGCTGTTTTTT.

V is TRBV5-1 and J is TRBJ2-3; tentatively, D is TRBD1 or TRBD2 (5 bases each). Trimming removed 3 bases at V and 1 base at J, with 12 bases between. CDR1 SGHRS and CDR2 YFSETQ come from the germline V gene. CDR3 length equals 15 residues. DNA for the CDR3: TGCGCCAGCAGCTCGACCGGGGCGCGCACAGATACGCAGTATTTT. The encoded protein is CASSSTGARTDTQYF.

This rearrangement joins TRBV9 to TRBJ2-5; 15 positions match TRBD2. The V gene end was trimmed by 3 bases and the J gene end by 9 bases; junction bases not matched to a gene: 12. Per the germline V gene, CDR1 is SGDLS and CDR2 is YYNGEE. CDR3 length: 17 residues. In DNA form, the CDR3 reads TGTGCCAGCAGCGAGGGACTAGCGGGAGGTCCGGCGAAGGCCCAGTACTTC. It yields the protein CASSEGLAGGPAKAQYF.

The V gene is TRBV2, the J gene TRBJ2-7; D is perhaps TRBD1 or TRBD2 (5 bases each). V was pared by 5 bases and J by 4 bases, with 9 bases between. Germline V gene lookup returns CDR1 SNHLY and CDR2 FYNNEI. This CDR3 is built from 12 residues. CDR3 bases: TGTGCCAGCAGTAGGGACGCATACGAGCAGTACTTC. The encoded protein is CASSRDAYEQYF.

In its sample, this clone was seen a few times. CDR3 sequence reads: CAIRADIDYGYTF. The CDR3, as DNA: TGTGCCATCAGAGCGGATATAGACTATGGCTACACCTTC. The rearrangement uses TRBV10-3 and TRBJ1-2; D ambiguous. The germline V gene encodes CDR1 ENHRY and CDR2 SYGVKD. Trimming took 6 bases from V and 3 from J, leaving 11 bases between them. CDR3 length equals 13 residues.

DNA of the CDR3: TGTGCCAGCAGCCAATCGAGGAACTCCTACGAGCAGTACTTC. This codes for CASSQSRNSYEQYF. The chain has TRBV27 and TRBJ2-7, with D unresolved. V lost 6 bases, J lost 0 bases, and 12 bases lay in between. In germline, CDR1 is MNHEY, CDR2 SMNVEV (reference sequence). This CDR3 has 14 amino acids.

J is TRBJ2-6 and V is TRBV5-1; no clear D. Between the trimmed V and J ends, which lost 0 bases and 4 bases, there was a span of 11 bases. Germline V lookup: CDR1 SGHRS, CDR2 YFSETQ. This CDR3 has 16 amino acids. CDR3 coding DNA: TGCGCCAGCAGCTTGGCTCCGGTCGGAGGGGCCAACGTCCTGACTTTC. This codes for CASSLAPVGGANVLTF.

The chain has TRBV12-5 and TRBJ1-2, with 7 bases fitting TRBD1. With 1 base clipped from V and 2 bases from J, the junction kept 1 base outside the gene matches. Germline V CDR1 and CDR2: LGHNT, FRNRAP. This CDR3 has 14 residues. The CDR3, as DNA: TGTGCTAGTGGTTTGGAGACAGGGAACTATGGCTACACCTTC. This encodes CASGLETGNYGYTF. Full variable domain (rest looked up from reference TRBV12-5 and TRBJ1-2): DARVTQTPRHKVTEMGQEVTMRCQPILGHNTVFWYRQTMMQGLELLAYFRNRAPLDDSGMPKDRFSAEMPDATLATLKIQPSEPRDSAVYFCASGLETGNYGYTFGSGTRLTVV.

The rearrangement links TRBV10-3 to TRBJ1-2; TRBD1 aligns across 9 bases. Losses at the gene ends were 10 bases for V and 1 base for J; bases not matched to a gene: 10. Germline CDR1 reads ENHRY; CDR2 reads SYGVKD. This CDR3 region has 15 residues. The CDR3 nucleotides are TGTGCCACCGGGGGACAGGGTATCCTTAACTATGGCTACACCTTC. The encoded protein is CATGGQGILNYGYTF.

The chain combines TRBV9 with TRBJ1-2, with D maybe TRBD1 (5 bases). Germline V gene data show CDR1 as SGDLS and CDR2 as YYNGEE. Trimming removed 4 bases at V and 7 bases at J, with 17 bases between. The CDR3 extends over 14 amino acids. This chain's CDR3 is CASSREAGTAGYTF. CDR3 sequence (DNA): TGTGCCAGCAGCAGAGAGGCCGGGACGGCTGGCTACACCTTC.

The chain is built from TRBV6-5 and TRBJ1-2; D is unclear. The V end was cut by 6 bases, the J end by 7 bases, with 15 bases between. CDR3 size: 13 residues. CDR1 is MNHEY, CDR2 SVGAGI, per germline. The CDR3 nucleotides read TGTGCCAGCAGCGGATCCAACCCCAGTGGCTACACCTTC. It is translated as CASSGSNPSGYTF.

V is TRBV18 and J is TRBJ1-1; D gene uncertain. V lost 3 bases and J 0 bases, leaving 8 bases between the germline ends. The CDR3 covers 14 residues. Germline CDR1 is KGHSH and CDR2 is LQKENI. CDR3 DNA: TGTGCCAGCTCACCGCGGCAGATGAACACTGAAGCTTTCTTT. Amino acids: CASSPRQMNTEAFF.

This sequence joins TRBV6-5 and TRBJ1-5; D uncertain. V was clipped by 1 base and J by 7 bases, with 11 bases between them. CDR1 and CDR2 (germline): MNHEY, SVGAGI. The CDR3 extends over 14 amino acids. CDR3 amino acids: CASSYWPADQPQHF. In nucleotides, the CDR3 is TGTGCCAGCAGTTACTGGCCCGCGGACCAGCCCCAGCATTTT.